This T cell receptor beta chain originates from a study of blood T cell repertoires in COVID-19 (dated by TCRdb to about 2020). Background for the entire study: The collaborator samples originated in the United States, Italy and Spain and spanned the acute and convalescent phases of COVID-19. Sample metadata almost always included a de-identified subject ID, COVID-19 status, age in years and sex. The repertoires were made available in a free public database intended to serve as a resource for research on the immune response to SARS-CoV-2. Samples came from the ongoing ImmuneRACE study (first 160 participants) plus 1,254 subjects from 6 global collaborators. Where HLA class I and class II types were available, the types were taken from metadata supplied by the sample provider, not from assay-based typing. The dataset comprised deeply sampled blood TCRbeta repertoires from subjects exposed to, actively infected with, or recovered from COVID-19. The prospective study material was composed of cDNA or gDNA derived from T cells, B-cell-depleted T cells, or PBMCs.

The collaborating institutions used their own protocols to collect whole blood in K2EDTA tubes. For TCRbeta analysis, collaborator samples were shipped as frozen whole blood, as isolated PBMCs, or as DNA extracted from either sample type. Per the germline V gene (reference sequence), LNHDA is the CDR1 and SQIVND is the CDR2. V ends up 5 bases short and J 5 bases short, with an unmatched junction base count of 5. Measured from the cysteine to the phenylalanine, the CDR3 is 13 residues long. The entry retains the CDR3 DNA only, 39 bases that are in frame from base 1. As concerns this clone: This receptor's antigen is unknown. The sample holds no much larger clone one base away, and base qualities are not on file.

The immunoSEQ Assay, a bias-controlled multiplex PCR, was used to amplify TCRbeta CDR3 regions from genomic DNA. Per the source publication's procedure: The number of nucleated cells in each sample was estimated from the amplification of reference gene primers within the assay. To quantify the absolute abundance of each unique TCRbeta CDR3 rearrangement, sequence reads were collapsed and filtered. For each sample, productive Simpson clonality was calculated as the square root of Simpson's diversity index across productive rearrangements. Drawn from immuneACCESS, this table holds only the in-frame rearrangements with V and J called that TCRdb kept. Clones are partly lost; checked studies trace under half to an unresolved V gene and leave the rest unexplained. D and trimming were read from the DNA, whereas the V and J calls and clone size are those reported in that table. Here the sample has approximately 120,000 clones; 84% occur a single time. Roughly 7.7% of the sample is taken by the ten largest.

The paper's findings and limits, for the study overall: The quantity of clinical and demographic metadata differed by source and by participant and was supplied without curation.

The sample comprised peripheral blood. The receptor chain draws on TRBV19 and TRBJ2-5, with 7 bases matching TRBD1. The source of this sequence is a woman at least 80 years old with active or convalescent COVID-19. The DNA is as follows: TGTGCCAGTAGTGGTGTAGGGGGCGAGACCCAGTACTTC. Translation gives CASSGVGGETQYF. With all but the CDR3 taken from the reference TRBV19 and TRBJ2-5 genes, the full variable domain is: DGGITQSPKYLFRKEGQNVTLSCEQNLNHDAMYWYRQDPGQGLRLIYYSQIVNDFQKGDIAEGYSVSREKKESFPLTVTSAQKNPTAFYLCASSGVGGETQYFGPGTRLLVL.